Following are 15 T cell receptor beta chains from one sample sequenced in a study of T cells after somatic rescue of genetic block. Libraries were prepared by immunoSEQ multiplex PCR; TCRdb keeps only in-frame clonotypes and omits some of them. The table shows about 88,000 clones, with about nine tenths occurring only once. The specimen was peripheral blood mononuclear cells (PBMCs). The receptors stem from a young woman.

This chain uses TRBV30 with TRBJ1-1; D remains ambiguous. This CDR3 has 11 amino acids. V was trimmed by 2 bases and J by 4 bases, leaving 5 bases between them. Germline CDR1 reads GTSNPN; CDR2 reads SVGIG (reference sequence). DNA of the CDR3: TGTGCCTGGAGTCACGGCACTGAAGCTTTCTTT. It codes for CAWSHGTEAFF.

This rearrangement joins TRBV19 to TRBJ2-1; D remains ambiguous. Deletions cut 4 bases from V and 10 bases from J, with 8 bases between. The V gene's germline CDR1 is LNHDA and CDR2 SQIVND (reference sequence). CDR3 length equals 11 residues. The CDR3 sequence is CASSRRREQFF. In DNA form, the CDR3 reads TGTGCCAGTAGTAGACGGCGGGAGCAGTTCTTC.

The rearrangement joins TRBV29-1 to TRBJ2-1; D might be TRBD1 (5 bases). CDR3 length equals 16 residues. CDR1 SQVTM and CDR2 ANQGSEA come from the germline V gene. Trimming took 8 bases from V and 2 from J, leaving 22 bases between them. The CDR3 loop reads CSSRQSRAHTYNEQFF. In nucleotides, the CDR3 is TGCAGCTCCAGACAGAGTAGGGCTCATACCTACAATGAGCAGTTCTTC.

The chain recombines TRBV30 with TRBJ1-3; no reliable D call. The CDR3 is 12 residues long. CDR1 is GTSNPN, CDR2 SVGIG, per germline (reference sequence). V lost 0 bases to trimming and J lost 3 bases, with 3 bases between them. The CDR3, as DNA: TGTGCCTGGAGTGTAAGTGGAAACACCATATATTTT. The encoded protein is CAWSVSGNTIYF.

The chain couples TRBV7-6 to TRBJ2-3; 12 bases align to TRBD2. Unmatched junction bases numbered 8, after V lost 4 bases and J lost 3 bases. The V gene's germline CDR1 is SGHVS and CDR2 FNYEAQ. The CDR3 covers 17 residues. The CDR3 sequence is CASSSRTSGKGTDTQYF. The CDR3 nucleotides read TGTGCCAGCAGCTCCCGGACTAGCGGGAAAGGAACAGATACGCAGTATTTT.

CDR3 sequence reads: CASSGDSSYGYTF. The CDR3 coding sequence is TGTGCCAGCAGCGGGGACAGCTCATATGGCTACACCTTC. The chain combines TRBV2 with TRBJ1-2; 7 bases map to TRBD1. The CDR3 covers 13 residues. Germline CDR1 is SNHLY and CDR2 is FYNNEI. Germline trimming cut 6 bases from V and 5 bases from J; bases unmatched to any gene: 6.

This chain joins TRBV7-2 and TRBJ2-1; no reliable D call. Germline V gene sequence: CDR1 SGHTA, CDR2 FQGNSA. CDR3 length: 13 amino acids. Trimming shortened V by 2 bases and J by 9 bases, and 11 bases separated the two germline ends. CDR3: CASSLREKGEQFF. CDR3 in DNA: TGTGCCAGCAGCTTACGCGAGAAGGGTGAGCAGTTCTTC.

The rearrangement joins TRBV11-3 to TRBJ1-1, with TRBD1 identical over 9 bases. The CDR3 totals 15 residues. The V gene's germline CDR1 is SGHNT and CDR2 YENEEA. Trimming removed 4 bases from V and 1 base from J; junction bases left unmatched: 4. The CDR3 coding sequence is TGTGCCAGCAGCTCCGGGACAGGGAAGAACACTGAAGCTTTCTTT. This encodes CASSSGTGKNTEAFF. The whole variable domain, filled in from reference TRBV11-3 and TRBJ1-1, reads EAGVVQSPRYKIIEKKQPVAFWCNPISGHNTLYWYLQNLGQGPELLIRYENEEAVDDSQLPKDRFSAERLKGVDSTLKIQPAELGDSAVYLCASSSGTGKNTEAFFGQGTRLTVV.

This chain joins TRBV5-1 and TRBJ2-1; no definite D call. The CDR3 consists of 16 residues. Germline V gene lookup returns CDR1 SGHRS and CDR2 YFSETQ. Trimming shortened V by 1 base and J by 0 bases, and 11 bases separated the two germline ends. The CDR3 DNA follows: TGCGCCAGCAGCTTGTTCGGCCGAAGCTCCTACAATGAGCAGTTCTTC. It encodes CASSLFGRSSYNEQFF. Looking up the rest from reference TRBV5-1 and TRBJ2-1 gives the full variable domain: KAGVTQTPRYLIKTRGQQVTLSCSPISGHRSVSWYQQTPGQGLQFLFEYFSETQRNKGNFPGRFSGRQFSNSRSEMNVSTLELGDSALYLCASSLFGRSSYNEQFFGPGTRLTVL.

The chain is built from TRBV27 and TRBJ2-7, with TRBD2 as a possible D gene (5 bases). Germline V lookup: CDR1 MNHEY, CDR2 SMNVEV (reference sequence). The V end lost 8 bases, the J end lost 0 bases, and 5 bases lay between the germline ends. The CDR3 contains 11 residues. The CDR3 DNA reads TGTGCCAGCGGGAGCTCCTACGAGCAGTACTTC. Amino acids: CASGSSYEQYF.

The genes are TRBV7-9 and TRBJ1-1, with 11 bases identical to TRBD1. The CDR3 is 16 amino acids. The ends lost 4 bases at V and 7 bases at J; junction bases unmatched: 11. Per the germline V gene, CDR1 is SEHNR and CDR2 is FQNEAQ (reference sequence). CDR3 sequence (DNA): TGTGCCAGCAGCTCCTGGACAGGGGGCATTGTTATTGAAGCTTTCTTT. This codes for CASSSWTGGIVIEAFF.

The CDR3 protein is CASSYTGTTYEQYF. The DNA for the CDR3 is TGTGCCAGCAGCTACACCGGGACCACCTACGAGCAGTACTTC. The chain joins TRBV5-4 to TRBJ2-7; D may correspond to TRBD1 or TRBD2 (5 bases each). The CDR3 has 14 residues. In germline, CDR1 is SGHNT, CDR2 YYREEE (reference sequence). V shed 3 bases and J shed 2 bases, with 12 bases lying between them.

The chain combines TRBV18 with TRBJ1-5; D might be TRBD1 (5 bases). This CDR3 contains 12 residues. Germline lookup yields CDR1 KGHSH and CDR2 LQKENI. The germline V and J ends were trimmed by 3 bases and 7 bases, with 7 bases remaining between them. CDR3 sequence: CASSPGDQPQHF. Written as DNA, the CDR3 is TGTGCCAGCTCACCGGGGGACCAGCCCCAGCATTTT.

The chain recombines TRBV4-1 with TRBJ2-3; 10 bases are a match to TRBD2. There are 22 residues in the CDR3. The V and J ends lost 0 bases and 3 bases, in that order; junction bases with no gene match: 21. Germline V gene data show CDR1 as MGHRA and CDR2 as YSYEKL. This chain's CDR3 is CASSQDEKREGLIHWGTDTQYF. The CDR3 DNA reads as TGCGCCAGCAGCCAAGATGAGAAGCGGGAGGGCCTAATCCATTGGGGAACAGATACGCAGTATTTT.

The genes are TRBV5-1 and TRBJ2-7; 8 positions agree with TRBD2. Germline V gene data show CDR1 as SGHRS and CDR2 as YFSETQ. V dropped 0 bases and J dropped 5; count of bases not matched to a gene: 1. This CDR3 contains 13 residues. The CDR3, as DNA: TGCGCCAGCAGCTTGGGCGGGGGGCACGAGCAGTACTTC. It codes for CASSLGGGHEQYF.